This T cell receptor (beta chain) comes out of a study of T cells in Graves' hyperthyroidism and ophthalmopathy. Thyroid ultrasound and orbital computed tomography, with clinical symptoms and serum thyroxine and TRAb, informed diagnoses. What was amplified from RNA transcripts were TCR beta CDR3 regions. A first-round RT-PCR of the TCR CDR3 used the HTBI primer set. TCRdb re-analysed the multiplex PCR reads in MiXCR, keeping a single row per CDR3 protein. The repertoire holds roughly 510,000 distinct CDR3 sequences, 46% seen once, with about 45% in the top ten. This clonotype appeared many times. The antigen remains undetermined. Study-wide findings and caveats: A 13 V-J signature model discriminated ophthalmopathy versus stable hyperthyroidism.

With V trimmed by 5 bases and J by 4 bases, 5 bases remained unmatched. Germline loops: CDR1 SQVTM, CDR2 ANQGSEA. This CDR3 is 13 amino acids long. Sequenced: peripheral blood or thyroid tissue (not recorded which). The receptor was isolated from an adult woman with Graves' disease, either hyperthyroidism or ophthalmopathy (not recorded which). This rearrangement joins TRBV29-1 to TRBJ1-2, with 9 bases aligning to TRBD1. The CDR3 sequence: CSVYGQGRYGYTF. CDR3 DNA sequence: TGCAGCGTTTACGGACAGGGGCGCTATGGCTACACCTTC. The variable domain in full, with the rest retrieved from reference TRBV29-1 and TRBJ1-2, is SAVISQKPSRDICQRGTSLTIQCQVDSQVTMMFWYRQQPGQSLTLIATANQGSEATYESGFVIDKFPISRPNLTFSTLTVSNMSPEDSSIYLCSVYGQGRYGYTFGSGTRLTVV.